The present entry profiles one TCR beta chain with its context. Its antigen is still unknown. The entry originates in a study of cytomegalovirus exposure and HLA in healthy donors. Trimming removed 6 bases at V and 8 bases at J, with 9 bases between. From germline, CDR1 is DFQATT and CDR2 SNEGSKA (reference sequence). This CDR3 has 10 amino acids. This PCR relied on a set of 60 Vbeta primers and 13 Jbeta primers. As processed by the authors: In a later analysis, the count reached 80 million or so unique TCR beta chains, with about 10 million shared. Profiling relied on immunoSEQ multiplex PCR, and the TCRdb table lists in-frame clones only, not all of them. The V and J calls and the clone size are those of that table, but D and trimming were determined from the DNA. This table holds 70,000 to 80,000 clones, roughly four fifths found once. Study-wide findings and caveats: A few chains linked to CMV were shown in vitro to be specific for CMV antigens. In an earlier analysis, most TCR beta V segments were productive about 87% or about 30% of the time.

The source is a man aged 18 to 29 in good health and CMV-seronegative. The specimen sequenced was PBMCs. The genes are TRBV20-1 and TRBJ2-3; possibly TRBD2 for D (5 bases). The CDR3 DNA reads as TGCAGTGCAACTAGTGTTACGCAGTATTTT. Amino acids: CSATSVTQYF.